This T cell receptor beta chain was identified in a study of blood T cell repertoires in COVID-19. TCRdb's copy holds only in-frame clones and misses some; the assay was immunoSEQ multiplex PCR. This table has approximately 210,000 clones, about nine tenths appearing once. Germline lookup yields CDR1 MGHRA and CDR2 YSYEKL. The CDR3 is 15 amino acids. V was pared by 4 bases and J by 4 bases, with 8 bases of the junction left unmatched. V gene TRBV4-1 combines with J gene TRBJ1-1; TRBD1 agrees at 8 bases. The sample taken for sequencing was peripheral blood. This clonotype originated in a woman aged 40 to 50 with acute or convalescent COVID-19. Here the CDR3 DNA reads TGCGCCAGCAGCCGCCCGGGCAGGGGGCCCACTGAAGCTTTCTTT. It translates to CASSRPGRGPTEAFF.